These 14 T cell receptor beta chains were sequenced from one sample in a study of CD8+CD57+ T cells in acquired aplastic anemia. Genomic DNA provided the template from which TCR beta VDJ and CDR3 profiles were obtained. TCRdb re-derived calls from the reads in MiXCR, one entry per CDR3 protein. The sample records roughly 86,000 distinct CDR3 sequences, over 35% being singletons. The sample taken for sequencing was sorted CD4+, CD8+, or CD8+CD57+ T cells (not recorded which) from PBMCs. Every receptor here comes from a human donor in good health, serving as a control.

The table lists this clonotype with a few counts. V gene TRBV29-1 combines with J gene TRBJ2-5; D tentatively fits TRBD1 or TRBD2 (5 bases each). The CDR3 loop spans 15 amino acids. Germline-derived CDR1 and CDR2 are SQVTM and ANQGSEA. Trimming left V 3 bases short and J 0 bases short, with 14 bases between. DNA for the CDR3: TGCAGCGTTGAGGGAGTTTCAGGGTACCAAGAGACCCAGTACTTC. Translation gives CSVEGVSGYQETQYF.

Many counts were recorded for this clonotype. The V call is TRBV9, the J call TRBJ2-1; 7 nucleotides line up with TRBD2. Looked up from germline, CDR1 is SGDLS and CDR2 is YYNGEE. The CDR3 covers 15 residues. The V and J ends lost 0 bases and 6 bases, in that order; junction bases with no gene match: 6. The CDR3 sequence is CASSVEGGGLNEQFF. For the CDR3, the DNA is TGTGCCAGCAGCGTAGAAGGCGGGGGTCTCAATGAGCAGTTCTTC.

Here the CDR3 reads CASSTLTGAYEQYF. In nucleotides, the CDR3 is TGTGCCAGCAGTACCCTGACAGGGGCCTACGAGCAGTACTTC. The chain couples TRBV7-8 to TRBJ2-7; 8 bases are a match to TRBD1. Germline-derived CDR1 and CDR2 are SGHVS and FQNEAQ. After removal of 6 bases from V and 2 bases from J, the junction contained 6 bases not matched to a gene. There are 14 residues in the CDR3.

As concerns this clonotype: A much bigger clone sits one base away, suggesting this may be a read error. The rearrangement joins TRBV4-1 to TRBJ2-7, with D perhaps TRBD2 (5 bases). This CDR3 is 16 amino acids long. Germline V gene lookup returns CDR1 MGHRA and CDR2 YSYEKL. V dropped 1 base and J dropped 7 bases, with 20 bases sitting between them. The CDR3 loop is CASSQVMASSYNEQYF. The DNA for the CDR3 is TGCGCCAGCAGCCAAGTAATGGCTAGCTCCTACAATGAGCAGTACTTC.

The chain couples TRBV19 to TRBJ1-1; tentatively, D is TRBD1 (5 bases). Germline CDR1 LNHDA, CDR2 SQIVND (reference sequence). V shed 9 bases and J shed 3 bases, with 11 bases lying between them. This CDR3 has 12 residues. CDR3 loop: CASRRGDTEAFF. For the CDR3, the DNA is TGTGCCAGCAGAAGGGGTGACACTGAAGCTTTCTTT.

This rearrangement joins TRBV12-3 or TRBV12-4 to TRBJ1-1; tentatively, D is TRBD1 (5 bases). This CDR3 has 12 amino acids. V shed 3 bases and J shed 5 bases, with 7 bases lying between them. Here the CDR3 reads CASSFRGTEAFF. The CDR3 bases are TGTGCCAGCAGTTTCCGGGGGACTGAAGCTTTCTTT.

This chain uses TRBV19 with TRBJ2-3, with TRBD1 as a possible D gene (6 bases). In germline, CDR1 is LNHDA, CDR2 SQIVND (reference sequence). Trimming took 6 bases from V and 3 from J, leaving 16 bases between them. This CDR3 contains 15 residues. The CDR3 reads CASRTSGVWTDTQYF. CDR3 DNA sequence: TGTGCCAGTAGAACCTCAGGGGTATGGACAGATACGCAGTATTTT.

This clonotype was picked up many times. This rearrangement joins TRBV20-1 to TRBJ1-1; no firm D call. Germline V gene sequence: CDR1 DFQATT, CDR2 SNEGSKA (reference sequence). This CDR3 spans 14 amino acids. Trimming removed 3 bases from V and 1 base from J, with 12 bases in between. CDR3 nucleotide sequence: TGCAGTGCTAGTCTGGGGTTCGGGAACACTGAAGCTTTCTTT. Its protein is CSASLGFGNTEAFF.

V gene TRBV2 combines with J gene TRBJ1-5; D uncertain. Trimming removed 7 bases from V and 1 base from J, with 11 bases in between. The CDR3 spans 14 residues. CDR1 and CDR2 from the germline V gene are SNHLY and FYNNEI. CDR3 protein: CASISNPSNQPQHF. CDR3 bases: TGTGCCAGCATCTCCAATCCGAGCAATCAGCCCCAGCATTTT. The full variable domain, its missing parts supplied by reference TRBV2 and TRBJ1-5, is EPEVTQTPSHQVTQMGQEVILRCVPISNHLYFYWYRQILGQKVEFLVSFYNNEISEKSEIFDDQFSVERPDGSNFTLKIRSTKLEDSAMYFCASISNPSNQPQHFGDGTRLSIL.

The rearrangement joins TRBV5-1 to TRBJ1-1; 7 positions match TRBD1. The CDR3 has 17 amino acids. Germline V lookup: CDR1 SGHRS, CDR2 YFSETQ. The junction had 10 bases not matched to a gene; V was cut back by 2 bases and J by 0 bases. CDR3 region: CASSLGTRDRLNTEAFF. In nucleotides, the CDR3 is TGCGCCAGCAGCTTAGGGACGCGGGACAGACTGAACACTGAAGCTTTCTTT.

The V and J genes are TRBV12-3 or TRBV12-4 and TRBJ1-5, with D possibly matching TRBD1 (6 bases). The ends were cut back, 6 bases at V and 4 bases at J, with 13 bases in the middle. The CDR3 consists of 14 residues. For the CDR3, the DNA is TGTGCCAGCAGCCCACGGACAGATAATCAGCCCCAGCATTTT. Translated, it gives CASSPRTDNQPQHF.

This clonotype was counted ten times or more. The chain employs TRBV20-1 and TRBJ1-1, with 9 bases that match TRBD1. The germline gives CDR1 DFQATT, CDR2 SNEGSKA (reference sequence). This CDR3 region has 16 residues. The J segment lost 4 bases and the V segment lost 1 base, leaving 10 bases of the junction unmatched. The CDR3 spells CSARGQGQGFGTEAFF. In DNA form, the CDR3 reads TGCAGTGCTAGAGGACAGGGACAGGGTTTCGGCACTGAAGCTTTCTTT.

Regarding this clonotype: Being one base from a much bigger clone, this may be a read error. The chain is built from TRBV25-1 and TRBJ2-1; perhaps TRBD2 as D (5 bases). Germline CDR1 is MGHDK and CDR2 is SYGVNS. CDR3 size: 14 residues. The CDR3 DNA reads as TGTGCCAGCAGTAGCCCGGGCGACTACAATGAGCGGTTCTTC. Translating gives CASSSPGDYNERFF.

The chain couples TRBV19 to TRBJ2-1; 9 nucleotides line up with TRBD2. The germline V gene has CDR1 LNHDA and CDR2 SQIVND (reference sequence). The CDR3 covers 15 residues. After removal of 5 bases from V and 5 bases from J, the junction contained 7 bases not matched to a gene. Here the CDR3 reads CASSGLAGLNNEQFF. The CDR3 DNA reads TGTGCCAGTAGTGGCCTAGCGGGATTAAACAATGAGCAGTTCTTC.